This T cell receptor beta chain is drawn from a study of cytomegalovirus exposure and HLA in healthy donors. Notes on the study in general: Most TCR sequences were uncommon, yet certain public TCRs appeared in many donors. About 90% or about 30% of the time was how often most TCR beta V segments were productive, according to an earlier analysis. Among the most significant clusters, several appeared linked to common viral pathogens in a later analysis. The authors listed 180 or so TCR beta chains as cytomegalovirus-associated.

The primer mix had 60 Vbeta and 13 Jbeta primers. Sequenced by immunoSEQ multiplex PCR; TCRdb stores in-frame clones only, minus some. The repertoire holds 200,000 to 250,000 clones, with about 81% as singletons. Concerning this clone itself: Its antigen is unknown.

V was pared by 5 bases and J by 0 bases, with 7 bases between. Germline V gene lookup returns CDR1 MNHEY and CDR2 SMNVEV (reference sequence). The CDR3 covers 14 residues. The V call is TRBV27, the J call TRBJ2-2; no clear D. The clonotype comes from a woman aged 40-49 years in good health and CMV-seronegative. The sequenced material came from PBMCs. CDR3 sequence reads: CASSLRANTGELFF. For the CDR3, the DNA is TGTGCCAGCAGTCTACGCGCGAACACCGGGGAGCTGTTTTTT.